In this sample, the clone carrying this T cell receptor (beta chain) turned up many times. Antigen unknown. Amplification targeted TCR beta CDR3 regions from RNA transcripts. HTBI primers drove first-round RT-PCR of the TCR CDR3. One entry per CDR3 protein, called by TCRdb with MiXCR from the multiplex PCR reads. The data show approximately 590,000 distinct CDR3 sequences, approximately 15% seen once. For Graves' hyperthyroidism to be stable, ophthalmopathy could not progress within 18 months. Each 10 ml fresh peripheral blood draw supplied the PBMCs. The sample comes from a study of T cells in Graves' hyperthyroidism and ophthalmopathy. Study at large: At the time of initial diagnosis and before any treatment, peripheral blood was collected.

Findings and caveats of the study: Before onset, by a median of approximately 5.9 months, the model predicted ophthalmopathy.

The receptor was isolated from a woman aged 30 to 39 with Graves' hyperthyroidism. The specimen was blood.

As DNA, the CDR3 is TGCAGCGTTGATAATAGGGGCATGAACACTGAAGCTTTCTTT. It codes for CSVDNRGMNTEAFF. The chain recombines TRBV29-1 with TRBJ1-1, with D perhaps TRBD1 (5 bases). Germline loops: CDR1 SQVTM, CDR2 ANQGSEA. V was pared by 3 bases and J by 0 bases, with 11 bases between. The CDR3 consists of 14 residues.